This T cell receptor beta chain stems from a study of blood T cell repertoires in COVID-19 (dated by TCRdb to 2019 to 2021). Regarding the research as a whole: Samples covering the acute and convalescent phases of COVID-19 were provided by collaborators in the United States, Italy and Spain. Samples were obtained from the ongoing ImmuneRACE study (first 160 participants) and from about 1,300 subjects provided by 6 global collaborators. Where available, HLA class I and class II types were obtained from metadata supplied by the sample provider rather than from assay-based typing. The repertoires were released in a freely available public database meant as a resource for research on the immune response to SARS-CoV-2. Subjects who had been exposed to COVID-19, were actively infected with it, or had recovered from it provided the deeply sampled blood TCRbeta repertoires that made up the dataset. The prospective study material was composed of cDNA or gDNA derived from T cells, B-cell-depleted T cells, or PBMCs. A de-identified subject ID, COVID-19 status, age in years and sex were almost always included in the sample metadata. What the work shows at the level of the full study, not this receptor alone: Clinical and demographic metadata were provided uncurated, with the amount varying by source and participant.

A remark on this clone: It lacks a known antigen. No much larger clone is present one base from it, and per-base qualities are unavailable.

The collaborating institutions used their own protocols to collect whole blood in K2EDTA tubes. Collaborator samples were shipped for TCRbeta analysis as frozen whole blood, isolated PBMCs, or DNA extracted from either sample type. The immunoSEQ Assay, a bias-controlled multiplex PCR, was used to amplify TCRbeta CDR3 regions from genomic DNA. The paper's processing steps were these. The number of nucleated cells in each sample was estimated by amplification of reference gene primers within the assay. To quantify the absolute abundance of each unique TCRbeta CDR3 rearrangement, sequence reads were collapsed and filtered. For each sample, productive Simpson clonality was calculated by taking the square root of Simpson's diversity index across productive rearrangements. TCRdb's version of the immuneACCESS table is confined to in-frame rearrangements and falls short of the full clone set. An unresolved V gene accounts for under half of the shortfall where checked; the remainder is of unknown origin. For V, J and clone size, that table is used; D and trimming come from the DNA. The sample contains 30,000 to 45,000 clones, 87% of them found a single time. The ten top clones hold 7.2% of the sample.

Reading from cysteine to phenylalanine, the CDR3 counts 15 amino acids. Only the CDR3 DNA is retained, 45 bases long and in frame from the first base. The germline V gene specifies SGHTA as CDR1 and FQGNSA as CDR2. V has 4 bases trimmed and J has 7 bases trimmed; junction bases matching no gene number 7. This TCR was recovered from a human donor in a cohort sampled during active COVID-19. The sequence is built from TRBV7-2 and TRBJ1-6, with 7 junctional bases fitting TRBD1. Sequenced: peripheral blood. CDR3 sequence: CASSWTGTSNSPLHF. The DNA is as follows: TGTGCCAGCAGCTGGACAGGTACCAGCAATTCACCCCTCCACTTT.